This T cell receptor (beta chain) was sequenced for a study of cytomegalovirus exposure and HLA in healthy donors. CDR1 is SQVTM, CDR2 ANQGSEA, per germline. The CDR3 extends over 15 amino acids. V gave up 6 bases and J gave up 3 bases; unmatched junction bases: 14. With 60 Vbeta and 13 Jbeta primers, the PCR was carried out. The protocol was immunoSEQ multiplex PCR, while the TCRdb copy is restricted to in-frame clones and leaves out a portion. Its listing shows about 160,000 clones. This clonotype was obtained from a woman aged 60-75 years in good health and CMV-seronegative. Sequencing was done on a sample of PBMCs. J is TRBJ2-7 and V is TRBV29-1, with 7 bases matching TRBD1. Here the CDR3 reads CSVGYRDSFYYEQYF. The CDR3 region has the DNA TGCAGCGTCGGCTATAGGGACAGCTTCTACTACGAGCAGTACTTC.